Each of the 27 T cell receptor beta chains below was sequenced from the same sample in a study of robustness of blood B and T cell sequencing. cDNA synthesis used template switching with a 5' universal priming oligo. Every cDNA molecule received a random 12-nucleotide UMI from the template-switch oligo. TCRdb re-analysed the PCR reads in MiXCR, keeping a single row per CDR3 protein. The sample includes roughly 1,600 distinct CDR3 sequences, around 49% of them seen just once. mRNA, not genomic DNA, served as the source for TCR beta repertoires. Input material: peripheral blood. The receptors come from a human donor in good health.

This clonotype has a handful of counts. This rearrangement joins TRBV19 to TRBJ1-6, with D perhaps TRBD1 (6 bases). The CDR3 runs 13 residues. The V gene's germline CDR1 is LNHDA and CDR2 SQIVND (reference sequence). The V end was cut by 7 bases, the J end by 8 bases, with 12 bases between. The CDR3, as DNA: TGTGCCAGTACAGGGGATGAGTATTCACCCCTCCACTTT. This gives the protein CASTGDEYSPLHF.

The rearrangement links TRBV7-6 to TRBJ1-6; no definite D call. Trimming left V 0 bases short and J 10 bases short, with 13 bases between. In germline, CDR1 is SGHVS, CDR2 FNYEAQ. This CDR3 comprises 15 residues. CDR3 sequence: CASSLASGPTSPLHF. In nucleotides, the CDR3 is TGTGCCAGCAGCTTAGCGTCAGGACCCACCTCACCCCTCCACTTT.

This clonotype appeared a few times. DNA for the CDR3: TGTGCCAGCACAGCGACAGGGGGCCTCGAGGTTGGAACTGAAGCTTTCTTT. Encoded protein: CASTATGGLEVGTEAFF. The V and J genes are TRBV12-3 or TRBV12-4 and TRBJ1-1; 10 bases are shared with TRBD1. The CDR3 is 17 residues long. V lost 7 bases and J lost 5; bases outside the gene matches: 16.

V gene TRBV30 combines with J gene TRBJ1-1; D unresolved. The CDR3 spans 16 residues. Trimming removed 4 bases at V and 1 base at J, with 19 bases between. Looked up from germline, CDR1 is GTSNPN and CDR2 is SVGIG (reference sequence). Here the CDR3 DNA reads TGTGCCTGGAAGAAGTGGACTTACACCACGAACACTGAAGCTTTCTTT. Translated: CAWKKWTYTTNTEAFF.

The rearrangement uses TRBV4-2 and TRBJ1-1, with D possibly being TRBD1 (5 bases). V shed 3 bases and J shed 0 bases, with 17 bases lying between them. This CDR3 region has 17 residues. Germline V gene data show CDR1 as LGHNA and CDR2 as YNFKEQ. In nucleotides, the CDR3 is TGTGCCAGCAGCCACTGGGGTTTAGGGGATATGAACACTGAAGCTTTCTTT. Its translation is CASSHWGLGDMNTEAFF.

In this sample, this clonotype turned up a few times. The CDR3 sequence: CASSFYGSGANVLTF. The CDR3 nucleotides read TGTGCCAGCAGCTTTTACGGCTCTGGGGCCAACGTCCTGACTTTC. The chain links TRBV7-3 to TRBJ2-6, with no clear D. V shed 3 bases and J shed 0 bases, with 6 bases lying between them. Germline V gene data show CDR1 as SGHTA and CDR2 as FQGTGA. The length of the CDR3 is 15 residues. Full variable domain (remainder filled in from reference TRBV7-3 and TRBJ2-6): GAGVSQTPSNKVTEKGKYVELRCDPISGHTALYWYRQSLGQGPEFLIYFQGTGAADDSGLPNDRFFAVRPEGSVSTLKIQRTERGDSAVYLCASSFYGSGANVLTFGAGSRLTVL.

This clonotype was seen a handful of times. The chain uses TRBV3-1 and TRBJ2-4; 13 nucleotides match TRBD2. The V segment lost 4 bases and the J segment 3 bases; nucleotides outside the gene matches: 6. The germline V gene has CDR1 LGHDT and CDR2 YNNKEL (reference sequence). There are 17 residues in the CDR3. This CDR3 reads CASSRTSGGGGKNIQYF. Here the CDR3 DNA reads TGTGCCAGCAGCCGCACTAGCGGGGGGGGAGGCAAAAACATTCAGTACTTC.

The genes are TRBV5-1 and TRBJ1-1; 12 bases align to TRBD1. This CDR3 region has 15 residues. CDR1 and CDR2 from the germline V gene are SGHRS and YFSETQ. V shed 8 bases and J 5 bases; nucleotides not matched to a gene: 10. This CDR3 is CASVTGTGGETEAFF. CDR3 bases: TGCGCCAGTGTTACCGGGACAGGGGGCGAGACTGAAGCTTTCTTT. The whole variable domain, filled in from reference TRBV5-1 and TRBJ1-1, reads KAGVTQTPRYLIKTRGQQVTLSCSPISGHRSVSWYQQTPGQGLQFLFEYFSETQRNKGNFPGRFSGRQFSNSRSEMNVSTLELGDSALYLCASVTGTGGETEAFFGQGTRLTVV.

The V call is TRBV10-3, the J call TRBJ2-7; TRBD1 might be the D (5 bases). Germline CDR1 reads ENHRY; CDR2 reads SYGVKD. Trimming left V 2 bases short and J 1 base short, with 21 bases between. This CDR3 comprises 18 residues. The CDR3 here is CAISELTSGRGESYEQYF. The CDR3 bases are TGTGCCATCAGTGAGCTTACATCCGGAAGGGGCGAGTCCTACGAGCAGTACTTC.

CDR3 coding DNA: TGTGCCTGGAGTGTTACAGGGGCCCTCTACGAGCAGTACTTC. Its translation: CAWSVTGALYEQYF. The chain joins TRBV30 to TRBJ2-7, with TRBD1 matching 7 bases. The germline gives CDR1 GTSNPN, CDR2 SVGIG (reference sequence). This CDR3 contains 14 residues. V shed 0 bases, J shed 3 bases, and the junction held 5 bases outside the gene matches.

The V gene is TRBV29-1, the J gene TRBJ2-6; no clear D gene. The germline V and J ends were trimmed by 0 bases and 2 bases, with 14 bases remaining between them. The germline gives CDR1 SQVTM, CDR2 ANQGSEA. CDR3 size: 17 residues. This CDR3 is CSVEEGEGSAGANVLTF. The CDR3, as DNA: TGCAGCGTTGAAGAAGGCGAAGGTTCGGCTGGGGCCAACGTCCTGACTTTC.

V is TRBV5-4 and J is TRBJ1-2; no firm D call. This CDR3 comprises 12 residues. Germline V gene lookup returns CDR1 SGHNT and CDR2 YYREEE (reference sequence). V was cut by 0 bases and J by 8 bases, with 8 bases left in between. The CDR3 sequence: CASSLVTSGYTF. The CDR3 nucleotides are TGTGCCAGCAGCTTGGTGACTTCAGGCTACACCTTC.

This clonotype was seen a handful of times. V is TRBV9 and J is TRBJ2-7; tentative D call: TRBD1 (6 bases). Germline V CDR1 and CDR2: SGDLS, YYNGEE. Trimming left V 4 bases short and J 3 bases short, with 14 bases between. CDR3 length equals 14 residues. The CDR3 nucleotides are TGTGCCAGCAGCCTATTGGACAGTTTCTACGAGCAGTACTTC. This encodes CASSLLDSFYEQYF.

The V and J genes are TRBV7-9 and TRBJ2-5; D may match TRBD1 or TRBD2 (5 bases each). V was trimmed by 3 bases and J by 2 bases, leaving 13 bases between them. The CDR3 runs to 15 residues. Per the germline V gene, CDR1 is SEHNR and CDR2 is FQNEAQ (reference sequence). In DNA, the CDR3 is TGTGCCAGCAGCTTTATGACCGGGACGCAAGAGACCCAGTACTTC. Its protein product is CASSFMTGTQETQYF.

The chain has TRBV18 and TRBJ1-1; a weak D match, TRBD1 (6 bases). The CDR3 runs to 16 residues. The V gene lost 5 bases and the J gene lost 0 bases, with 16 bases spanning the gap. Germline V CDR1 and CDR2: KGHSH, LQKENI. CDR3 protein: CASSAKGVRMNTEAFF. The CDR3 DNA sequence: TGTGCCAGCTCAGCCAAGGGGGTACGAATGAACACTGAAGCTTTCTTT.

CDR3: CASSLSGYTQYF. CDR3 DNA sequence: TGTGCCAGCAGCTTGAGTGGTTATACGCAGTATTTT. The V gene is TRBV5-4, the J gene TRBJ2-3; D not resolved. The CDR3 contains 12 residues. Trimming took 1 base from V and 7 from J, leaving 7 bases between them. From germline, CDR1 is SGHNT and CDR2 YYREEE (reference sequence).

This clonotype has just a few counts. The CDR3 spells CSASQGGGRRSYEQYF. In DNA, the CDR3 is TGCAGCGCCTCCCAAGGGGGGGGTAGGAGGTCCTACGAGCAGTACTTC. The genes are TRBV29-1 and TRBJ2-7, with a tentative D call TRBD2 (7 bases). The germline V and J ends were trimmed by 7 bases and 1 base, with 23 bases remaining between them. CDR1 and CDR2 from the germline V gene are SQVTM and ANQGSEA. This CDR3 is 16 amino acids long.

This chain joins TRBV15 and TRBJ2-7; D gene uncertain. There are 16 residues in the CDR3. Trimming left V 0 bases short and J 0 bases short, with 12 bases between. Germline CDR1 and CDR2: LNHNV and YYDKDF (reference sequence). CDR3 DNA: TGTGCCACCAGCAGAGATATGTTCGGAGCCTCCTACGAGCAGTACTTC. This encodes CATSRDMFGASYEQYF.

The chain recombines TRBV6-1 with TRBJ1-2; no firm D call. Trimming stripped 0 bases from V and 0 bases from J, with 8 bases between. Per the germline V gene, CDR1 is MNHNS and CDR2 is SASEGT. The CDR3 spans 15 residues. CDR3 bases: TGTGCCAGCAGTGAAGCAGGAAGGTCTAACTATGGCTACACCTTC. Amino acids: CASSEAGRSNYGYTF.

This clonotype showed up just a few times. The chain has TRBV15 and TRBJ1-5; D is perhaps TRBD1 (5 bases). CDR1 is LNHNV, CDR2 YYDKDF, per germline (reference sequence). The V gene lost 0 bases and the J gene lost 5 bases, with 17 bases spanning the gap. The CDR3 runs to 17 residues. The CDR3 is CATSREAAGIPYQPQHF. CDR3 in DNA: TGTGCCACCAGCAGAGAGGCGGCAGGGATCCCCTATCAGCCCCAGCATTTT.

The gene calls are TRBV29-1 and TRBJ1-2, with 8 nucleotides matching TRBD1. V lost 0 bases, J lost 6 bases, and 6 bases stayed unmatched. The CDR3 is 14 amino acids. Germline V gene data show CDR1 as SQVTM and CDR2 as ANQGSEA. The CDR3 region has the DNA TGCAGCGTTGAAGAGGCAGGGGGCATGGATGGCTACACCTTC. Protein sequence: CSVEEAGGMDGYTF.

CDR3 amino acids: CAWKVGGAGGYTF. The CDR3 DNA sequence: TGTGCCTGGAAAGTCGGGGGGGCTGGTGGCTACACCTTC. The V and J genes are TRBV30 and TRBJ1-2; D may be TRBD1 (6 bases). Germline loops: CDR1 GTSNPN, CDR2 SVGIG (reference sequence). CDR3 size: 13 residues. V was trimmed by 4 bases and J by 7 bases, leaving 16 bases between them.

The table lists this clonotype with a few counts. This chain joins TRBV5-4 and TRBJ2-7, with 7 bases matching TRBD2. Germline V gene lookup returns CDR1 SGHNT and CDR2 YYREEE (reference sequence). The CDR3 contains 15 residues. V trimming: 4 bases; J trimming: 6 bases; junction bases outside the gene matches: 13. The CDR3: CASSVAPGGTGEQYF. The CDR3 DNA follows: TGTGCCAGCAGCGTCGCGCCCGGGGGGACCGGCGAGCAGTACTTC.

The table lists this clonotype with a few counts. The chain uses TRBV15 and TRBJ1-5, with D unresolved. Trimming cost V 4 bases and J 1 base, with 11 bases left between them. This CDR3 comprises 15 residues. The germline CDR1 and CDR2 sequences are LNHNV and YYDKDF (reference sequence). In DNA, the CDR3 is TGTGCCACCAGCAATGGTCCGGGAAGCAATCAGCCCCAGCATTTT. Its protein product is CATSNGPGSNQPQHF.

The chain is built from TRBV24-1 and TRBJ2-1; D remains ambiguous. The germline V and J ends were trimmed by 5 bases and 3 bases, with 7 bases remaining between them. CDR1 and CDR2 from the germline V gene are KGHDR and SFDVKD. CDR3 length: 13 residues. The CDR3 sequence is CATSGPLYNEQFF. CDR3 bases: TGTGCCACCAGTGGTCCTCTCTACAATGAGCAGTTCTTC.

This rearrangement joins TRBV10-3 to TRBJ1-1, with no clear D. Germline assignment: CDR1 ENHRY and CDR2 SYGVKD. Trimming pared 7 bases from V and 6 bases from J, leaving 18 bases between. The CDR3 totals 14 residues. In nucleotides, the CDR3 is TGTGCCATCAAGACCCAGGTGGATTTGGCTGAAGCTTTCTTT. Protein product: CAIKTQVDLAEAFF.

The V call is TRBV5-4, the J call TRBJ1-2, with D possibly matching TRBD1 (5 bases). CDR1 is SGHNT, CDR2 YYREEE, per germline (reference sequence). V was pared by 3 bases and J by 5 bases, with 14 bases between. The CDR3 sequence is 14 residues long. CDR3 coding DNA: TGTGCCAGCAGCTGGAGGGACGGCCCATATGGCTACACCTTC. Amino acids: CASSWRDGPYGYTF.